This T cell receptor (beta chain) was captured by sequencing in a study of cytomegalovirus exposure and HLA in healthy donors. V was trimmed by 0 bases and J by 2 bases, leaving 12 bases between them. The CDR3 spans 16 residues. Germline V gene sequence: CDR1 SGHRS, CDR2 YFSETQ. PCR involved 60 Vbeta and 13 Jbeta primers. Some clones are missing from TCRdb's copy, which holds only in-frame ones; the method was immunoSEQ multiplex PCR. The profile shows some 110,000 clones, about 76% of them singletons. The rearrangement links TRBV5-1 to TRBJ1-3; D not certain. Sequenced input: PBMCs. The sequence came from a man younger than 40 in good health and CMV-seropositive. In DNA form, the CDR3 reads TGCGCCAGCAGCTTGGATGGCGGGATCCCTGGAAACACCATATATTTT. It codes for CASSLDGGIPGNTIYF.